A single TCR beta chain is shown here with its context. The antigen remains undetermined. The data belong to a study of identifying expanded T cells in peripheral blood. Broader study findings: Two-week clone count variance significantly increased as total template count grew.

This table comes from immunoSEQ multiplex PCR, and its TCRdb copy is limited to in-frame clones, with some not included. Altogether just under 65,000 clones are present, about 89% being singletons, with the ten largest covering roughly 4.8%. This clonotype was sampled from a person aged 18 to 75 in good health. Sequenced input: blood.

The CDR3 DNA sequence: TGTGCCAGCAGCTTAGCGCTAAGCACCCACTTTCGGGACACTGAAGCTTTCTTT. Translating it yields CASSLALSTHFRDTEAFF. The chain employs TRBV7-6 and TRBJ1-1; no definite D call. Trimming pared 0 bases from V and 3 bases from J, leaving 20 bases between. The germline V gene has CDR1 SGHVS and CDR2 FNYEAQ. The CDR3 is made up of 18 amino acids. Together with reference TRBV7-6 and TRBJ1-1, the CDR3 gives the full variable domain: GAGVSQSPRYKVTKRGQDVALRCDPISGHVSLYWYRQALGQGPEFLTYFNYEAQQDKSGLPNDRFSAERPEGSISTLTIQRTEQRDSAMYRCASSLALSTHFRDTEAFFGQGTRLTVV.